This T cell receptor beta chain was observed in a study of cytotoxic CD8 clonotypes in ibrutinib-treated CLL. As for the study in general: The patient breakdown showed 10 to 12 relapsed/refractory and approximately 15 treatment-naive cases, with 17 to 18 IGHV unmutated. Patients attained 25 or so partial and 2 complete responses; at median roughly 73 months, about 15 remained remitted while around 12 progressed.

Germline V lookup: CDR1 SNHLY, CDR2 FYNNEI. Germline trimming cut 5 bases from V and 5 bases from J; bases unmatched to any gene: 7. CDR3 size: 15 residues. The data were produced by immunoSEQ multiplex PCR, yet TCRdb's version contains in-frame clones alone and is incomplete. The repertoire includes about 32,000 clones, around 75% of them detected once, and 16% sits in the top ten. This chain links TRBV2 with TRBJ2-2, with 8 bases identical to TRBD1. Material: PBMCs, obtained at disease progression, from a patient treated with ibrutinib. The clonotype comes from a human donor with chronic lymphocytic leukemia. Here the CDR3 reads CASSPTRGQTGELFF. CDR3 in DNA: TGTGCCAGCAGTCCCACCAGGGGGCAGACCGGGGAGCTGTTTTTT.